This is a list of T cell receptor beta chains from one sample in a study of radiation and T cells in renal cell carcinoma. Generated by immunoSEQ multiplex PCR, the TCRdb table keeps only in-frame clones and is missing some. This table has about 77,000 clones, approximately 87% appearing once. Material: blood, obtained from a patient whose treatment included radiotherapy and nephrectomy. These receptors were taken from a woman aged 55-70 years with renal cell carcinoma. The conserved cysteine and the conserved F or W are not part of the CDR3 here.

J: TRBJ2-5; V: TRBV28; CDR3: ASSFGLAGEQETQY
J: TRBJ1-2; V: TRBV6-5; CDR3: ASSYSMTGGGYT
J: TRBJ2-5; V: TRBV19; CDR3: ASSPRHLTGEETQY
J: TRBJ2-5; V: TRBV27; CDR3: ASSFAGLETQY
J: TRBJ1-1; V: TRBV7-9; CDR3: ASSLARTPGRAF
J: TRBJ2-7; V: TRBV7-2; CDR3: ASSFGGSSYEQY
J: TRBJ1-4; V: TRBV5-1; CDR3: ASSLGDRDAEKLF
J: TRBJ1-2; V: TRBV5-6; CDR3: ASSLGQTGYGYT
J: TRBJ1-3; V: TRBV7-6; CDR3: ASSLMGIGNTIY
J: TRBJ2-7; V: TRBV10-3; CDR3: ASSSGSTEQY
J: TRBJ1-2; V: TRBV9; CDR3: ASSLRDRGLGYT
J: TRBJ1-5; V: TRBV7-9; CDR3: ASSPGEGNQPQH
J: TRBJ2-5; V: TRBV18; CDR3: ASSPGTVQETQY
J: TRBJ2-6; V: TRBV6-5; CDR3: ASRPPASGANVLT
J: TRBJ1-3; V: TRBV7-9; CDR3: ASGTVSGNTIY
J: TRBJ2-3; V: TRBV7-3; CDR3: ASSRRTDTQY
J: TRBJ1-1; V: TRBV19; CDR3: ASSGRRDSGRTEAF
J: TRBJ1-1; V: TRBV19; CDR3: ASEPGGGRAEAF
J: TRBJ2-2; V: TRBV28; CDR3: ASVFHDTGELF
J: TRBJ2-4; V: TRBV19; CDR3: ASSSQTLAKNIQY
J: TRBJ2-2; V: TRBV5-1; CDR3: ASSSDRGRPGELF
J: TRBJ1-2; V: TRBV7-2; CDR3: ASSFDREGYGYT
J: TRBJ2-2; V: TRBV19; CDR3: ASSIGGPPGAGELF
J: TRBJ2-7; V: TRBV18; CDR3: ASSGDDYEQY
J: TRBJ2-7; V: TRBV4-1; CDR3: ASSLTDSVTYEQY
J: TRBJ2-3; V: TRBV5-3; CDR3: ATLDRGTDTQY
J: TRBJ2-1; V: TRBV10-1; CDR3: ASSEWSAGPRNEQF
J: TRBJ2-3; V: TRBV7-2; CDR3: ASSLYTDTQY
J: TRBJ2-2; V: TRBV5-1; CDR3: ASSSLRPNTGELF
J: TRBJ2-1; V: TRBV2; CDR3: ASSVDPYNEQF
J: TRBJ1-1; V: TRBV12-5; CDR3: ASGPSLDRGEVRTEAF
J: TRBJ2-7; V: TRBV5-4; CDR3: ASSAAAGQGIAGREQY
J: TRBJ2-5; V: TRBV19; CDR3: ASSRSQDRFQETQY
J: TRBJ1-4; V: TRBV5-6; CDR3: ASSLTRGWSEKLF
J: TRBJ1-5; V: TRBV5-6; CDR3: ASSTSAYNQPQH
J: TRBJ2-2; V: TRBV5-1; CDR3: ASSLGTPTGELF
J: TRBJ2-3; V: TRBV4-2; CDR3: ASSQGGRGTQY
J: TRBJ2-7; V: TRBV6-6; CDR3: ASSYNRAQAYEQY
J: TRBJ2-3; V: TRBV27; CDR3: ASSLRTSGTDTQY
J: TRBJ1-4; V: TRBV10-3; CDR3: AISGKRADGRGNEKLF
J: TRBJ2-3; V: TRBV5-4; CDR3: ASSLVADTQY
J: TRBJ2-5; V: TRBV4-1; CDR3: ASSSRYPTQETQY
J: TRBJ2-7; V: TRBV6-5; CDR3: ASSLGTGYEQY